This TCR beta chain stems from a study of PD-L1 blockade in urothelial cancer. Study information: Every 3 weeks, patients received intravenous atezolizumab 1,200 mg, beginning 2014. Male patients with bladder-origin urothelial cancer numbered about 90% of the roughly 29. Blood underwent analysis 3 weeks (second dose) and 6 weeks after treatment began.

CDR1 and CDR2 (germline): MDHEN, SYDVKM. CDR3 size: 15 residues. After removal of 5 bases from V and 6 bases from J, the junction contained 6 bases not matched to a gene. TCRdb's table, derived via immunoSEQ multiplex PCR, lists solely in-frame clones and lacks some. Among more than 45,000 clones listed, about 80% were seen once. Sequenced material: PBMCs, taken around atezolizumab (anti-PD-L1) treatment. The rearrangement links TRBV28 to TRBJ1-4, with 10 bases aligning to TRBD1. This clonotype was sampled from a man in his 70s with urothelial cancer. DNA of the CDR3: TGTGCCAGCAGTACTCCCGGGACAGGGGATGAAAAACTGTTTTTT. It yields the protein CASSTPGTGDEKLFF.